These 22 T cell receptor beta chains originate from one sample sequenced in a study of blood T cell repertoires in COVID-19. Libraries were prepared by immunoSEQ multiplex PCR; TCRdb keeps only in-frame clonotypes and omits some of them. Of about 100,000 clones listed, 70% to 90% are singletons. Material: peripheral blood. The receptors were sampled from a man in his fifties with active or convalescent COVID-19.

The gene calls are TRBV7-8 and TRBJ1-2, with 8 bases matching TRBD1. The CDR3 runs to 17 residues. V shed 3 bases, J shed 3 bases, and the junction held 12 bases outside the gene matches. Germline CDR1 reads SGHVS; CDR2 reads FQNEAQ. CDR3 amino acids: CASSLERIGTGDYGYTF. CDR3 DNA sequence: TGTGCCAGCAGCTTGGAGCGGATCGGGACAGGTGACTATGGCTACACCTTC. The full variable domain, with the rest looked up from reference TRBV7-8 and TRBJ1-2, is GAGVSQSPRYKVAKRGQDVALRCDPISGHVSLFWYQQALGQGPEFLTYFQNEAQLDKSGLPSDRFFAERPEGSVSTLKIQRTQQEDSAVYLCASSLERIGTGDYGYTFGSGTRLTVV.

This clone was counted a single time. V and J are TRBV11-2 and TRBJ1-1; TRBD1 aligns across 9 bases. The CDR3 has 17 residues. J was trimmed by 2 bases and V by 5 bases; bases with no gene match: 12. CDR1 is SGHAT and CDR2 is FQNNGV in the germline V gene. The CDR3, as DNA: TGTGCCAGCAGCGCAAGACCCCCGGGACAGGGAAACACTGAAGCTTTCTTT. The encoded protein is CASSARPPGQGNTEAFF.

V is TRBV6-5 and J is TRBJ2-1, with D possibly TRBD1 on 6 matching bases. CDR3 length: 12 residues. In germline, CDR1 is MNHEY, CDR2 SVGAGI. Trimming removed 6 bases from V and 6 bases from J, with 9 bases in between. Here the CDR3 reads CASRGDINEQFF. The CDR3 nucleotides read TGTGCCAGCAGGGGGGACATCAATGAGCAGTTCTTC.

As concerns this clone: Different DNA sequences within this sample yield the same CDR3. The V gene is TRBV27, the J gene TRBJ2-2; no clear D gene. This CDR3 region has 13 residues. V lost 5 bases and J 4 bases, leaving 8 bases between the germline ends. CDR1 and CDR2 (germline): MNHEY, SMNVEV (reference sequence). The CDR3 DNA sequence: TGTGCCAGCAGTCTGTACTCCACCGGGGAGCTGTTTTTT. Translating gives CASSLYSTGELFF.

The chain has TRBV29-1 and TRBJ1-4; 10 bases map to TRBD1. Trimming removed 6 bases from V and 3 bases from J; junction bases left unmatched: 10. This CDR3 region has 16 residues. Germline assignment: CDR1 SQVTM and CDR2 ANQGSEA. The CDR3 reads CSVARTGGLANEKLFF. In nucleotides, the CDR3 is TGCAGCGTAGCAAGGACAGGGGGATTGGCTAATGAAAAACTGTTTTTT.

The V gene is TRBV3-1 (or the pseudogene TRBV3-2), the J gene TRBJ2-6, with TRBD2 identical over 15 bases. The CDR3 is 15 residues long. CDR1 and CDR2 from the germline V gene are LGHDT and YNNKEL (reference sequence). After removal of 3 bases from V and 16 bases from J, the junction contained 7 bases not matched to a gene. The CDR3 DNA follows: TGTGCCAGCAGCCAGGGACTAGCGGGGGGTCTGTTTCTGACTTTC. This codes for CASSQGLAGGLFLTF.

This clone was counted between two and nine times. The rearrangement joins TRBV6-5 to TRBJ1-2; the D gene is possibly TRBD1 (5 bases). CDR3 length: 13 residues. V was clipped by 7 bases and J by 5 bases, with 14 bases between them. Germline V gene data show CDR1 as MNHEY and CDR2 as SVGAGI. CDR3 in amino acids: CASKILGGYGYTF. Here the CDR3 DNA reads TGTGCCAGCAAAATTCTGGGGGGGTATGGCTACACCTTC.

This clone was observed once. This chain joins TRBV12-3 or TRBV12-4 and TRBJ1-2, with a tentative D call TRBD1 (5 bases). The V and J ends lost 4 bases and 4 bases respectively, with 10 bases between them. This CDR3 is 13 amino acids long. The CDR3 loop is CASSSQGSYGYTF. DNA for the CDR3: TGTGCCAGCAGTTCTCAGGGTTCCTATGGCTACACCTTC.

The chain combines TRBV5-1 with TRBJ2-6; TRBD1 matches at 7 bases. Germline V gives CDR1 SGHRS, CDR2 YFSETQ. The CDR3 is made up of 18 amino acids. The ends lost 0 bases at V and 0 bases at J; junction bases unmatched: 6. CDR3 in amino acids: CASSLELTGYSGANVLTF. CDR3 in DNA: TGCGCCAGCAGCTTGGAATTGACAGGGTACTCTGGGGCCAACGTCCTGACTTTC.

The chain links TRBV18 to TRBJ2-3, with D unclear. This CDR3 comprises 13 residues. Germline CDR1 KGHSH, CDR2 LQKENI. V was trimmed by 6 bases and J by 4 bases, leaving 11 bases between them. DNA for the CDR3: TGTGCCAGCTCCAACCAGAATGCAGATACGCAGTATTTT. This encodes CASSNQNADTQYF.

The chain recombines TRBV30 with TRBJ1-6; D ambiguous. The V end was cut by 7 bases, the J end by 9 bases, with 13 bases between. There are 12 residues in the CDR3. Germline V CDR1 and CDR2: GTSNPN, SVGIG (reference sequence). The CDR3 protein is CASREVRSPLHF. DNA for the CDR3: TGTGCCTCCCGGGAGGTCCGTTCACCCCTCCACTTT.

The V gene is TRBV10-2, the J gene TRBJ1-4, with a possible D match to TRBD1 (6 bases). This CDR3 is built from 15 residues. The germline CDR1 and CDR2 sequences are WSHSY and SAAADI. The V gene lost 6 bases and the J gene lost 4 bases, with 15 bases spanning the gap. This CDR3 is CASSRNREGNEKLFF. CDR3 sequence (DNA): TGCGCCAGCAGCCGAAACAGGGAGGGTAATGAAAAACTGTTTTTT.

The chain links TRBV5-4 to TRBJ2-3; 8 bases map to TRBD2. The CDR3 is 15 amino acids. Germline-derived CDR1 and CDR2 are SGHNT and YYREEE (reference sequence). V was pared by 4 bases and J by 0 bases, with 4 bases of the junction left unmatched. CDR3 amino acids: CASSKSGGSTDTQYF. In nucleotides, the CDR3 is TGTGCCAGCAGCAAAAGCGGGGGAAGCACAGATACGCAGTATTTT.

The chain couples TRBV7-2 to TRBJ1-6; TRBD1 matches at 7 bases. This CDR3 has 14 amino acids. After removal of 3 bases from V and 8 bases from J, the junction contained 4 bases not matched to a gene. Germline V gives CDR1 SGHTA, CDR2 FQGNSA. Here the CDR3 reads CASSLTGFYSPLHF. The CDR3 region has the DNA TGTGCCAGCAGCTTGACAGGGTTTTATTCACCCCTCCACTTT.

The chain links TRBV19 to TRBJ2-7, with D perhaps matching TRBD2 (5 bases). The CDR3 spans 13 residues. Trimming pared 5 bases from V and 3 bases from J, leaving 11 bases between. CDR1 is LNHDA and CDR2 is SQIVND in the germline V gene (reference sequence). The CDR3 loop is CASSSGSYYEQYF. The CDR3 nucleotides read TGTGCCAGTAGTTCGGGGTCCTACTACGAGCAGTACTTC.

The rearrangement joins TRBV6-4 to TRBJ2-2; 8 nucleotides line up with TRBD2. Trimming at V came to 6 bases and at J to 11 bases, leaving 5 bases not matched to a gene. The CDR3 contains 12 residues. Germline lookup yields CDR1 MRHNA and CDR2 SNTAGT. In nucleotides, the CDR3 is TGTGCCAGCAGGAGCGGGGGCGGCGAGCTGTTTTTT. It is translated as CASRSGGGELFF.

The gene calls are TRBV19 and TRBJ1-1; TRBD1 aligns across 7 bases. With 5 bases clipped from V and 4 bases from J, the junction kept 7 bases outside the gene matches. Germline CDR1 LNHDA, CDR2 SQIVND (reference sequence). The CDR3 is made up of 14 amino acids. CDR3 DNA: TGTGCCAGTAGTTCTAAGGGGGCCTCCACTGAAGCTTTCTTT. Amino acids: CASSSKGASTEAFF. Full variable domain (rest looked up from reference TRBV19 and TRBJ1-1): DGGITQSPKYLFRKEGQNVTLSCEQNLNHDAMYWYRQDPGQGLRLIYYSQIVNDFQKGDIAEGYSVSREKKESFPLTVTSAQKNPTAFYLCASSSKGASTEAFFGQGTRLTVV.

The rearrangement joins TRBV6-5 to TRBJ1-4; 9 bases are shared with TRBD1. The CDR3 contains 16 residues. Germline assignment: CDR1 MNHEY and CDR2 SVGAGI. The ends lost 2 bases at V and 5 bases at J; junction bases unmatched: 6. The CDR3 loop is CASSYAPGTGNEKLFF. In DNA, the CDR3 is TGTGCCAGCAGTTACGCCCCCGGGACAGGGAATGAAAAACTGTTTTTT.

The J gene is TRBJ1-2, the V gene TRBV6-5; D remains unclear. Trimming took 0 bases from V and 4 from J, leaving 6 bases between them. The CDR3 is made up of 13 amino acids. Germline CDR1 MNHEY, CDR2 SVGAGI. CDR3 protein: CASSYSEFYGYTF. The CDR3 DNA sequence: TGTGCCAGCAGTTACTCGGAGTTCTATGGCTACACCTTC.

This clone has a single count. The chain couples TRBV7-8 to TRBJ1-3, with D unclear. Trimming stripped 5 bases from V and 0 bases from J, with 5 bases between. Germline V gene lookup returns CDR1 SGHVS and CDR2 FQNEAQ. CDR3 size: 13 residues. DNA for the CDR3: TGTGCCAGCAGCCTCGGCTCTGGAAACACCATATATTTT. Amino acid sequence: CASSLGSGNTIYF. The full variable domain, in which reference TRBV7-8 and TRBJ1-3 provide the parts outside the CDR3, is GAGVSQSPRYKVAKRGQDVALRCDPISGHVSLFWYQQALGQGPEFLTYFQNEAQLDKSGLPSDRFFAERPEGSVSTLKIQRTQQEDSAVYLCASSLGSGNTIYFGEGSWLTVV.

CDR3 coding DNA: TGTGCCAGCAGCCCCCTTTTGACTAGCGGCTCCTACGAGCAGTACTTC. Translating it yields CASSPLLTSGSYEQYF. This sequence joins TRBV4-2 and TRBJ2-7; 9 nucleotides line up with TRBD2. The CDR3 covers 16 residues. CDR1 is LGHNA and CDR2 is YNFKEQ in the germline V gene. The V and J ends lost 4 bases and 0 bases, in that order; junction bases with no gene match: 7.

The genes are TRBV28 and TRBJ2-7; 8 nucleotides match TRBD1. V lost 5 bases, J lost 0 bases, and 3 bases stayed unmatched. This CDR3 is built from 14 residues. Per germline, CDR1 MDHEN and CDR2 SYDVKM. The CDR3 nucleotides read TGTGCCAGCAGTCGACAGGGGAGCTCCTACGAGCAGTACTTC. Protein sequence: CASSRQGSSYEQYF.